A single sample is the source of the 30 T cell receptor beta chains below, sequenced in a study of blood T cell repertoires in COVID-19. TCRdb's copy holds only in-frame clones and misses some; the assay was immunoSEQ multiplex PCR. Here the sample spans about 270,000 clones, 88% being singletons. The sequencing sample was made of PBMCs or T cells enriched from blood (not recorded which). The receptors derive from a woman aged 45-65 years who had recovered from COVID-19.

The chain joins TRBV9 to TRBJ2-5, with 10 positions matching TRBD2. Trimming took 2 bases from V and 5 from J; bases not matched to a gene: 12. This CDR3 has 17 residues. Per germline, CDR1 SGDLS and CDR2 YYNGEE. CDR3 in amino acids: CASSVKREGLTDETQYF. The CDR3 DNA is TGTGCCAGCAGCGTGAAGCGGGAGGGGTTGACTGATGAGACCCAGTACTTC. Complete variable domain (other parts from reference TRBV9 and TRBJ2-5): DSGVTQTPKHLITATGQRVTLRCSPRSGDLSVYWYQQSLDQGLQFLIQYYNGEERAKGNILERFSAQQFPDLHSELNLSSLELGDSALYFCASSVKREGLTDETQYFGPGTRLLVL.

The CDR3 region is CASSSPRTGQPQHF. CDR3 in DNA: TGTGCCAGCAGTTCACCCCGGACAGGGCAACCCCAGCATTTT. The chain recombines TRBV28 with TRBJ1-5; 8 nucleotides agree with TRBD1. Germline V gene data show CDR1 as MDHEN and CDR2 as SYDVKM. The CDR3 contains 14 residues. V shed 4 bases and J 10 bases; nucleotides not matched to a gene: 9.

J is TRBJ2-7 and V is TRBV11-3; D call uncertain. Germline V gene lookup returns CDR1 SGHNT and CDR2 YENEEA. Trimming shortened V by 5 bases and J by 7 bases, and 6 bases separated the two germline ends. The CDR3 is 10 residues long. CDR3 in DNA: TGTGCCAGCAGCCACGAGGAGCAGTACTTC. Translated, it gives CASSHEEQYF.

This CDR3 reads CASSLGTQTNYGYTF. The CDR3 DNA reads as TGTGCCAGCAGCTTGGGTACACAGACGAACTATGGCTACACCTTC. This chain joins TRBV5-4 and TRBJ1-2; D not resolved. CDR1 is SGHNT, CDR2 YYREEE, per germline (reference sequence). Between the trimmed V and J ends, which lost 0 bases and 2 bases, there was a span of 11 bases. The CDR3 loop spans 15 amino acids.

The chain carries TRBV6-2 or TRBV6-3 and TRBJ2-7, with D perhaps TRBD1 (6 bases). Germline CDR1 is MNHEY and CDR2 is SVGEGT. V lost 6 bases and J lost 4, with 10 bases in between. The CDR3 totals 12 residues. This chain's CDR3 is CASSAQGYEQYF. CDR3 nucleotides: TGTGCCAGCAGCGCACAGGGATACGAGCAGTACTTC.

This clone turned up a few times. The chain carries TRBV28 and TRBJ2-1, with 11 nucleotides matching TRBD2. Germline V CDR1 and CDR2: MDHEN, SYDVKM. The CDR3 is 14 amino acids. V lost 7 bases and J lost 9; bases outside the gene matches: 8. This CDR3 is CASKRLAGGGEQFF. The CDR3 DNA sequence: TGTGCCAGCAAAAGGCTAGCGGGAGGAGGTGAGCAGTTCTTC.

A note on this clone: Just one base apart from a much larger clone, this may be a read error. The V call is TRBV13, the J call TRBJ1-1; D not certain. The V gene lost 5 bases and the J gene lost 4 bases, with 11 bases spanning the gap. The CDR3 has 13 residues. CDR1 is PRHDT and CDR2 is FYEKMQ in the germline V gene (reference sequence). CDR3 sequence (DNA): TGTGCCAGCAGCCCCCCCCCGGGCACTGAAGCTTTCTTT. This translates into CASSPPPGTEAFF. Looking up the rest from reference TRBV13 and TRBJ1-1 gives the full variable domain: AAGVIQSPRHLIKEKRETATLKCYPIPRHDTVYWYQQGPGQDPQFLISFYEKMQSDKGSIPDRFSAQQFSDYHSELNMSSLELGDSALYFCASSPPPGTEAFFGQGTRLTVV.

This sequence joins TRBV19 and TRBJ1-1; 8 bases fit TRBD1. V shed 1 base, J shed 8 bases, and the junction held 6 bases outside the gene matches. Germline values: CDR1 LNHDA, CDR2 SQIVND (reference sequence). There are 14 residues in the CDR3. The CDR3 loop is CASSIGAGGREAFF. In DNA, the CDR3 is TGTGCCAGTAGTATAGGGGCAGGGGGCAGAGAAGCTTTCTTT.

This rearrangement joins TRBV7-2 to TRBJ2-1; TRBD1 matches at 11 bases. The CDR3 length is 15 residues. Trimming cost V 6 bases and J 8 bases; bases outside gene matches: 9. Germline V lookup: CDR1 SGHTA, CDR2 FQGNSA. The CDR3 loop reads CASRSGQGAWDEQFF. Written as DNA, the CDR3 is TGTGCCAGCAGATCTGGACAGGGGGCGTGGGATGAGCAGTTCTTC.

Only a few counts were recorded for this clone. The chain combines TRBV30 with TRBJ1-4, with TRBD1 matching over 7 bases. Germline CDR1 reads GTSNPN; CDR2 reads SVGIG (reference sequence). The CDR3 extends over 15 amino acids. The trim removed 1 base at V and 0 bases at J, leaving 2 bases unmatched. This chain's CDR3 is CAWSDDRATNEKLFF. The CDR3 DNA reads as TGTGCCTGGAGTGACGACAGGGCAACTAATGAAAAACTGTTTTTT.

The V gene is TRBV10-3, the J gene TRBJ1-1; no firm D call. There are 14 residues in the CDR3. Germline CDR1 ENHRY, CDR2 SYGVKD. V lost 2 bases and J 4 bases, leaving 11 bases between the germline ends. CDR3 in amino acids: CAISEAGSGTEAFF. For the CDR3, the DNA is TGTGCCATCAGTGAGGCCGGAAGCGGCACTGAAGCTTTCTTT.

The rearrangement links TRBV2 to TRBJ2-4; TRBD2 might be the D (6 bases). Trimming removed 0 bases from V and 11 bases from J, with 14 bases in between. Germline V gene lookup returns CDR1 SNHLY and CDR2 FYNNEI. The CDR3 has 14 residues. The CDR3 spells CASSEAGTYGLQYF. CDR3 nucleotide sequence: TGTGCCAGCAGTGAAGCAGGGACTTACGGGCTTCAGTACTTC.

The V and J genes are TRBV13 and TRBJ1-3; TRBD1 aligns across 8 bases. The CDR3 covers 17 residues. V shed 4 bases and J 0 bases; nucleotides not matched to a gene: 8. The germline V gene has CDR1 PRHDT and CDR2 FYEKMQ (reference sequence). The CDR3 spells CASSSLGTGSSGNTIYF. The CDR3 coding sequence is TGTGCCAGCAGCTCCTTAGGGACAGGAAGCTCTGGAAACACCATATATTTT. Together with reference TRBV13 and TRBJ1-3, the CDR3 gives the full variable domain: AAGVIQSPRHLIKEKRETATLKCYPIPRHDTVYWYQQGPGQDPQFLISFYEKMQSDKGSIPDRFSAQQFSDYHSELNMSSLELGDSALYFCASSSLGTGSSGNTIYFGEGSWLTVV.

V and J are TRBV6-5 and TRBJ1-2, with 7 bases lining up with TRBD1. Germline CDR1 reads MNHEY; CDR2 reads SVGAGI. The CDR3 spans 15 residues. Trimming removed 6 bases from V and 4 bases from J; junction bases left unmatched: 11. CDR3 loop: CASSKTGRGGYGYTF. CDR3 DNA: TGTGCCAGCAGCAAGACAGGGCGTGGAGGCTATGGCTACACCTTC.

The chain combines TRBV19 with TRBJ1-1; D gene uncertain. V was pared by 5 bases and J by 0 bases, with 13 bases between. The CDR3 totals 15 residues. The V gene's germline CDR1 is LNHDA and CDR2 SQIVND (reference sequence). CDR3 DNA: TGTGCCAGTAGTGTATTTAGCACGGTGAACACTGAAGCTTTCTTT. Its protein is CASSVFSTVNTEAFF.

The chain employs TRBV4-3 and TRBJ1-1; TRBD1 might be the D (6 bases). The CDR3 is 15 amino acids. Germline assignment: CDR1 LGHNA and CDR2 YSLEER. V was clipped by 1 base and J by 4 bases, with 13 bases between them. CDR3 DNA: TGCGCCAGCAGCCAAGCGGCAGGGGCTGGCACTGAAGCTTTCTTT. Its translation: CASSQAAGAGTEAFF.

This clone was seen only once. The CDR3, as DNA: TGTGCCAGCAGTTCGACAGGGGGCTGGGGAAACACCATATATTTT. This translates into CASSSTGGWGNTIYF. The chain joins TRBV27 to TRBJ1-3; TRBD1 agrees at 10 bases. Trimming at V came to 4 bases and at J to 4 bases, leaving 4 bases not matched to a gene. The CDR3 covers 15 residues. CDR1 and CDR2 from the germline V gene are MNHEY and SMNVEV (reference sequence).

This clone was observed a single time. J is TRBJ2-1 and V is TRBV7-9; weak D call: TRBD2 (7 bases). The CDR3 loop spans 16 amino acids. The germline gives CDR1 SEHNR, CDR2 FQNEAQ (reference sequence). V was pared by 5 bases and J by 1 base, with 15 bases between. CDR3 DNA sequence: TGTGCCAGCAGCCCCATGGGGGGGCCTTCCTACAATGAGCAGTTCTTC. Protein: CASSPMGGPSYNEQFF.

This clone turned up a few times. The chain joins TRBV6-1 to TRBJ1-5; 8 nucleotides line up with TRBD1. The germline V gene has CDR1 MNHNS and CDR2 SASEGT. This CDR3 comprises 16 residues. After removal of 4 bases from V and 1 base from J, the junction contained 6 bases not matched to a gene. The CDR3: CASSVLRDRSNQPQHF. CDR3 nucleotides: TGTGCCAGCAGTGTACTCCGGGACAGGAGCAATCAGCCCCAGCATTTT.

This rearrangement joins TRBV28 to TRBJ1-5; 7 bases align to TRBD1. The CDR3 contains 15 residues. Germline lookup yields CDR1 MDHEN and CDR2 SYDVKM. V lost 3 bases to trimming and J lost 6 bases; unmatched junction nucleotides: 8. As DNA, the CDR3 is TGTGCCAGCAGTTTGGAACGAGGGGGCGTTCAGCCCCAGCATTTT. This encodes CASSLERGGVQPQHF. The full variable domain, completed using reference TRBV28 and TRBJ1-5, is DVKVTQSSRYLVKRTGEKVFLECVQDMDHENMFWYRQDPGLGLRLIYFSYDVKMKEKGDIPEGYSVSREKKERFSLILESASTNQTSMYLCASSLERGGVQPQHFGDGTRLSIL.

This sequence joins TRBV21-1 and TRBJ2-1; TRBD1, as called in the table, went unchecked against the DNA. TRBV21-1 is termed a pseudogene. This CDR3 spans 13 amino acids. The chain's CDR3 is CASSKIQGNEQFF. The DNA of the CDR3 is TGTGCCAGCAGCAAAATACAGGGTAATGAGCAGTTCTTC.

The chain joins TRBV3-1 (or the pseudogene TRBV3-2) to TRBJ2-2; 7 bases are a match to TRBD1. This CDR3 is built from 17 residues. Germline V gives CDR1 LGHDT, CDR2 YNNKEL (reference sequence). J was trimmed by 3 bases and V by 4 bases; bases with no gene match: 11. For the CDR3, the DNA is TGTGCCAGCAGCCCAAACCCTCGGACAGGAGACACCGGGGAGCTGTTTTTT. Translating gives CASSPNPRTGDTGELFF.

This sequence joins TRBV7-6 and TRBJ1-5; D may be TRBD1 (6 bases). The CDR3 is 17 amino acids. Trimming removed 1 base from V and 2 bases from J, with 15 bases in between. Per the germline V gene, CDR1 is SGHVS and CDR2 is FNYEAQ. The CDR3 here is CASSLDTGWMGNQPQHF. Here the CDR3 DNA reads TGTGCCAGCAGCTTAGATACAGGGTGGATGGGCAATCAGCCCCAGCATTTT.

The chain combines TRBV28 with TRBJ1-2; TRBD1 might be the D (5 bases). This CDR3 has 14 residues. CDR1 and CDR2 from the germline V gene are MDHEN and SYDVKM. V lost 2 bases, J lost 6 bases, and 13 bases lay in between. The CDR3 protein is CASSLGRALDGYTF. CDR3 nucleotides: TGTGCCAGCAGTTTAGGCAGGGCACTCGATGGCTACACCTTC.

This rearrangement joins TRBV7-9 to TRBJ1-1; D uncertain. Looked up from germline, CDR1 is SEHNR and CDR2 is FQNEAQ (reference sequence). The length of the CDR3 is 12 residues. The ends were cut back, 3 bases at V and 2 bases at J, with 4 bases in the middle. The CDR3 protein is CASSFSNTEAFF. The CDR3 nucleotides read TGTGCCAGCAGCTTTTCAAACACTGAAGCTTTCTTT.

The chain links TRBV9 to TRBJ2-1; 9 bases line up with TRBD2. Germline V gene data show CDR1 as SGDLS and CDR2 as YYNGEE. J was trimmed by 0 bases and V by 4 bases; bases with no gene match: 14. This CDR3 comprises 19 residues. The CDR3 region is CASSSSGRPSSSSYNEQFF. CDR3 DNA sequence: TGTGCCAGCAGCTCCAGCGGGAGGCCTTCGAGTAGCTCCTACAATGAGCAGTTCTTC.

The chain links TRBV10-3 to TRBJ1-5, with TRBD1 matching 11 bases. The germline V gene has CDR1 ENHRY and CDR2 SYGVKD. This CDR3 contains 15 residues. V gave up 5 bases and J gave up 6 bases; unmatched junction bases: 6. As DNA, the CDR3 is TGTGCCATCAGTTCAGGACAGGGGGCTTCTCAGCCCCAGCATTTT. Translating it yields CAISSGQGASQPQHF.

This chain joins TRBV15 and TRBJ2-2; D might be TRBD2 (6 bases). This CDR3 has 15 residues. Germline CDR1 is LNHNV and CDR2 is YYDKDF (reference sequence). Deletions cut 3 bases from V and 4 bases from J, with 12 bases between. CDR3: CATSRDGTVTGELFF. The CDR3 DNA reads as TGTGCCACCAGCAGGGACGGGACTGTCACCGGGGAGCTGTTTTTT.

This rearrangement joins TRBV28 to TRBJ2-5; TRBD1 matches 8 bases. V lost 6 bases and J lost 5; bases outside the gene matches: 17. The CDR3 consists of 17 residues. Germline-derived CDR1 and CDR2 are MDHEN and SYDVKM. Written as DNA, the CDR3 is TGTGCCAGCAGCCAATCGACAGGGGACGAGTTACGGGAGACCCAGTACTTC. As protein: CASSQSTGDELRETQYF.

This clone was seen once. This chain links TRBV29-1 with TRBJ2-7; D is perhaps TRBD1 (6 bases). Germline V gene data show CDR1 as SQVTM and CDR2 as ANQGSEA. V was shortened by 4 bases and J by 0 bases, with 10 bases between the two germline ends. CDR3 length: 13 residues. The CDR3 region has the DNA TGCAGCGTTGCCCAGGGGTTCTCCTACGAGCAGTACTTC. It is translated as CSVAQGFSYEQYF.